The 11 T cell receptor beta chains in this list originate from one sample, sequenced in a study of T cell responses to AZD1222 COVID-19 vaccine. Produced via immunoSEQ multiplex PCR; TCRdb's table is partial and in-frame only. The sample records roughly 130,000 clones, 87% being singletons. This specimen was peripheral blood, taken on day 0 of AZD1222 vaccination. These receptors came from an adult in good health.

The gene calls are TRBV5-1 and TRBJ2-7, with 12 bases lining up with TRBD1. The J segment lost 2 bases and the V segment lost 1 base, leaving 4 bases of the junction unmatched. This CDR3 spans 16 amino acids. Germline CDR1 is SGHRS and CDR2 is YFSETQ. The CDR3 loop is CASSLHRDRGPYEQYF. CDR3 DNA: TGCGCCAGCAGCTTGCACCGGGACAGGGGGCCCTACGAGCAGTACTTC.

This clone was recorded only once. V and J are TRBV7-9 and TRBJ1-5, with TRBD1 matching over 11 bases. Trimming took 5 bases from V and 4 from J; bases not matched to a gene: 4. The CDR3 is 15 amino acids. Looked up from germline, CDR1 is SEHNR and CDR2 is FQNEAQ (reference sequence). CDR3 in DNA: TGTGCCAGCAGCCCCGGGACAGGGGGTAATCAGCCCCAGCATTTT. It translates to CASSPGTGGNQPQHF.

The rearrangement links TRBV6-5 to TRBJ2-1; 7 nucleotides agree with TRBD2. Germline CDR1 and CDR2: MNHEY and SVGAGI. This CDR3 is 15 amino acids long. Trimming cost V 2 bases and J 9 bases; bases outside gene matches: 10. The CDR3 loop reads CASSYGSGTYREQFF. The CDR3 DNA reads TGTGCCAGCAGTTACGGAAGCGGGACCTACCGTGAGCAGTTCTTC.

The V and J genes are TRBV19 and TRBJ2-6; D uncertain. V dropped 10 bases and J dropped 1 base, with 8 bases sitting between them. Germline CDR1 reads LNHDA; CDR2 reads SQIVND (reference sequence). CDR3 length: 13 amino acids. The CDR3 nucleotides read TGTGCCACCCAATCGTCTGGGGCCAACGTCCTGACTTTC. This sequence encodes CATQSSGANVLTF.

The count of this clone is one. The chain couples TRBV5-5 to TRBJ1-3; D remains unclear. CDR3 length: 14 amino acids. Between the trimmed V and J ends, which lost 3 bases and 1 base, there was a span of 8 bases. Germline V CDR1 and CDR2: SGHKS, YYEKEE (reference sequence). In nucleotides, the CDR3 is TGTGCCAGCAGCTCCGGTTTATCTGGAAACACCATATATTTT. This translates into CASSSGLSGNTIYF.

This chain connects TRBV7-8 to TRBJ2-5; TRBD2 matches at 8 bases. V shed 5 bases and J 4 bases; nucleotides not matched to a gene: 6. The CDR3 has 14 amino acids. Germline assignment: CDR1 SGHVS and CDR2 FQNEAQ. The CDR3 here is CASSPGTRGETQYF. CDR3 sequence (DNA): TGTGCCAGCAGCCCAGGGACTAGGGGAGAGACCCAGTACTTC.

The gene calls are TRBV4-1 and TRBJ2-2; 11 nucleotides line up with TRBD2. This CDR3 has 18 residues. Germline trimming cut 3 bases from V and 4 bases from J; bases unmatched to any gene: 10. Germline CDR1 is MGHRA and CDR2 is YSYEKL. CDR3 protein: CASSQEDLAGGLTGELFF. Here the CDR3 DNA reads TGCGCCAGCAGCCAGGAAGACTTAGCGGGGGGGCTCACCGGGGAGCTGTTTTTT.

In its sample, this clone was seen once. V and J are TRBV11-2 and TRBJ1-2; 7 bases are a match to TRBD1. The CDR3 consists of 12 residues. The germline gives CDR1 SGHAT, CDR2 FQNNGV. Losses at the gene ends were 3 bases for V and 13 bases for J; bases not matched to a gene: 8. CDR3 region: CASSLDRRHFTF. CDR3 DNA sequence: TGTGCCAGCAGCTTGGACAGGAGGCATTTCACCTTC.

The rearrangement uses TRBV2 and TRBJ1-2, with 8 bases lining up with TRBD1. The V and J ends lost 3 bases and 5 bases, in that order; junction bases with no gene match: 5. There are 14 residues in the CDR3. The germline V gene encodes CDR1 SNHLY and CDR2 FYNNEI. The CDR3 region has the DNA TGTGCCAGCAGTGACCAGGGGGCGCGGTATGGCTACACCTTC. This codes for CASSDQGARYGYTF.

The CDR3 nucleotides are TGTGCCAGCAGTTTCTTTGTCGGACAGACTGAAGCTTTCTTT. This codes for CASSFFVGQTEAFF. This chain links TRBV6-2 or TRBV6-3 with TRBJ1-1, with D perhaps TRBD1 (6 bases). CDR1 is MNHEY, CDR2 SVGEGT, per germline. CDR3 length: 14 amino acids. V gave up 4 bases and J gave up 5 bases, with 14 bases separating them.

The chain combines TRBV5-5 with TRBJ1-1; D gene ambiguous. CDR3 length equals 11 residues. CDR1 SGHKS and CDR2 YYEKEE come from the germline V gene (reference sequence). Trimming pared 2 bases from V and 7 bases from J, leaving 6 bases between. CDR3 DNA sequence: TGTGCCAGCAGCTTCAGCCTTGAAGCTTTCTTT. This codes for CASSFSLEAFF.